Included here is one TCR beta chain sequence, with context. The data belong to a study of blood T cell repertoires in COVID-19. CDR1 is SGHRS and CDR2 is YFSETQ in the germline V gene. V was shortened by 6 bases and J by 2 bases, with 10 bases between the two germline ends. The CDR3 consists of 13 residues. Assay: immunoSEQ multiplex PCR; the TCRdb copy retains only in-frame clones and omits some. The sample holds 150,000 to 200,000 clones; 80% to 90% are singletons and the top ten take 9.5% to 11%. This TCR was sampled from a woman in her forties with COVID-19, enrolled during active disease. Sequencing input: peripheral blood. The chain uses TRBV5-1 and TRBJ2-3; a possible D gene is TRBD2 (6 bases). As DNA, the CDR3 is TGCGCCAGCAAGACGGGGGTCACAGATACGCAGTATTTT. Its protein product is CASKTGVTDTQYF.